This T cell receptor (beta chain) was recorded in a study of shared T cell receptors in the human thymus. TCRdb's copy holds only in-frame clones and misses some; the assay was immunoSEQ multiplex PCR. The table lists about 540,000 clones, around three quarters of them singletons. This sample was shared with a second study, whose subject was human thymus T cells. That paper states: It was from resections taken during corrective heart surgery that the thymus tissue came. Related work showed strongly overlapping thymic repertoires across unrelated individuals.

This receptor was identified in a boy less than two years old with a congenital heart defect. Sequencing was done on a sample of thymocytes.

In DNA, the CDR3 is TGTGCCAGCAGCCATGAGCAAGAGACCCAGTACTTC. Protein: CASSHEQETQYF. The chain uses TRBV7-6 and TRBJ2-5; no definite D call. Germline lookup yields CDR1 SGHVS and CDR2 FNYEAQ. The CDR3 is 12 residues long. V lost 5 bases and J lost 2, with 6 bases in between.